A single T cell receptor (beta chain) is shown here with its context. This record belongs to a study of blood T cell repertoires in COVID-19. Study overall: The United States, Italy and Spain provided the acute and convalescent COVID-19 samples. Sources were T cells, B-cell-depleted T cells, or PBMCs; the material itself was cDNA or gDNA.

The CDR3 spans 13 residues. Looked up from germline, CDR1 is WSHSY and CDR2 is SAAADI. The V end lost 6 bases, the J end lost 1 base, and 9 bases lay between the germline ends. Original handling: The assay estimated nucleated cells by amplifying reference gene primers. Here immunoSEQ multiplex PCR was the method, and the copy in TCRdb shows in-frame clones only, minus some. V and J calls and clone size are as listed in that table; D and trimming were resolved from the DNA. The sample shows fewer than 300,000 clones, under 90% of them seen only once. This clonotype was sampled from a woman in her 50s who had recovered from COVID-19. The chain uses TRBV10-2 and TRBJ1-1; D remains ambiguous. Source material: peripheral blood. CDR3 coding DNA: TGCGCCAGCAGGAGATTAACGAACACTGAAGCTTTCTTT. It is translated as CASRRLTNTEAFF.